The following is a T cell receptor (beta chain) sequence with its context. Its target is not known. This sample is drawn from a study of PD-1 blockade in classical Hodgkin lymphoma. The patients all showed relapse after autologous stem cell transplantation, while their brentuximab vedotin exposure varied. Study outcomes and limitations: Lower baseline TCR diversity was reported for newly diagnosed patients than for healthy donors. Those patients who began receiving nivolumab less than 1 year after ASCT had lower diversity, and they were excluded. Prior therapy or disease activity may underlie the repertoire differences, whose causes remain undefined. A significant rise in TCR diversity was seen by C4D1 for CD4+ cells but not for CD8+ cells.

Generated by immunoSEQ multiplex PCR, the TCRdb table keeps only in-frame clones and is missing some. This sample has over 25,000 clones; around 68% occur once, and the top ten carry roughly 15%. This CDR3 has 11 residues. The V end was cut by 8 bases, the J end by 3 bases, with 7 bases between. Germline assignment: CDR1 SNHLY and CDR2 FYNNEI. The rearrangement joins TRBV2 to TRBJ1-1, with D unresolved. This receptor was taken from a human donor with classical Hodgkin lymphoma. The input for sequencing was peripheral blood mononuclear cells (PBMCs), taken before the second cycle of nivolumab. The CDR3 DNA is TGTGCCAGCTACGGTCACACTGAAGCTTTCTTT. This encodes CASYGHTEAFF.